Described below is a single T cell receptor (beta chain) sequence and its context. This CDR3 is 13 amino acids long. Germline CDR1 and CDR2: LGHNA and YSLEER. V was clipped by 4 bases and J by 5 bases; unmatched bases: 3. These data belong to a study of blood T cell repertoires in COVID-19. Clones were sequenced by immunoSEQ multiplex PCR, and TCRdb holds only the in-frame ones, with some missing. The table records about 83,000 clones, about 82% of them present only once. The chain uses TRBV4-3 and TRBJ1-1; TRBD1 matches at 8 bases. Sequenced: peripheral blood. This TCR was sampled from a man aged 45-60 years with active COVID-19. The DNA of the CDR3 is TGCGCCAGCAGCCTAAACAGGGGGACTGAAGCTTTCTTT. Its translation is CASSLNRGTEAFF.